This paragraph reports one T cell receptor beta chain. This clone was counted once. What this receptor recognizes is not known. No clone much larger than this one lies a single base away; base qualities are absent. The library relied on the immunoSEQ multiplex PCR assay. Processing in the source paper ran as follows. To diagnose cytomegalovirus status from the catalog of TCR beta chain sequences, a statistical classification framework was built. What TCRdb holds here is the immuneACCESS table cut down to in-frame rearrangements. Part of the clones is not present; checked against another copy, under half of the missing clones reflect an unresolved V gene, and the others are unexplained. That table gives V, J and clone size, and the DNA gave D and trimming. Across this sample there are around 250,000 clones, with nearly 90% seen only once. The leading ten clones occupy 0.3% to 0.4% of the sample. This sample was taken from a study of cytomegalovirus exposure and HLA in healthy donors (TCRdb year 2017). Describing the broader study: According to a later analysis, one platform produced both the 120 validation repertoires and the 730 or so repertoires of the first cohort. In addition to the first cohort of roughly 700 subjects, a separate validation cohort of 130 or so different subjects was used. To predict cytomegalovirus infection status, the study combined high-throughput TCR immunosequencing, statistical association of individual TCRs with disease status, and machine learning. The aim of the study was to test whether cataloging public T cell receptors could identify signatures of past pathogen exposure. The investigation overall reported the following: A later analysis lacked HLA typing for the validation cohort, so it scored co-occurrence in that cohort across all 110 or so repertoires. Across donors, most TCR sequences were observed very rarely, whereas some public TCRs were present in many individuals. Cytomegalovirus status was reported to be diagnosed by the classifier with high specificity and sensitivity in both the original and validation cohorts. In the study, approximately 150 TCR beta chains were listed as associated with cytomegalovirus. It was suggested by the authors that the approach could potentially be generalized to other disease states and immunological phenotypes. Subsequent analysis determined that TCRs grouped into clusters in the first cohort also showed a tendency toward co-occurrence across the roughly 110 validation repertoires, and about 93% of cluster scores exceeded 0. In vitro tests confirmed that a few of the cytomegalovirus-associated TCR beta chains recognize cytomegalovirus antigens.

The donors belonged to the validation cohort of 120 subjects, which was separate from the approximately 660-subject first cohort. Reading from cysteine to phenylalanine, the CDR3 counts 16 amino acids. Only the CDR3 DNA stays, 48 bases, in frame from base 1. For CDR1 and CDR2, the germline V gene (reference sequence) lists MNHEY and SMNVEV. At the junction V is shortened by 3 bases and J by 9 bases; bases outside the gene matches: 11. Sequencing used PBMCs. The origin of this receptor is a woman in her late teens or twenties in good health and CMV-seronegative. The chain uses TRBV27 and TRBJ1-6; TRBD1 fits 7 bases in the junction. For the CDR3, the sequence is CASSLSLLAGGSPLHF. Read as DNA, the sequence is TGTGCCAGCAGTTTGTCCCTCTTGGCAGGGGGTTCACCCCTCCACTTT.